This T cell receptor (beta chain) derives from a study of shared clonotypes between healthy human individuals (dated by TCRdb to 2018 to 2021). In terms of the full investigation: A couple of women and three men aged 18 to 49 years were included in the cohort. For each donor, three plates each were used for CD4 naive and CD4 memory, two plates were used for CD8 naive, and one plate was used for CD8 memory. Blood TCR repertoires of roughly five healthy adults were deeply sequenced to estimate repertoire size and the extent of clonotype sharing between individuals. Libraries were prepared and TCR repertoires were sequenced by different laboratories using diverse techniques, in order to increase sequencing depth and limit assay-specific biases. Each donor's leukapheresis produced roughly between about 0.8 and 10 billion PBMCs. General conclusions and limits of the study: Pairwise subsampling led to the expectation that sequencing depth would affect the degree of clonotype sharing among donors. Naive subsets generally had larger estimated clonotype richness than memory subsets. The small number of donors limited the genetic and exposure-history diversity represented. Across four donors, around 5% of naive CD4, approximately 3.6% of naive CD8, approximately 2.5% of memory CD4, and roughly 0.41% of memory CD8 clonotypes were shared. Higher generation probabilities were observed for clonotypes shared by all four sorted-subset donors than for non-shared clonotypes. Sampling was limited to blood, and TCR repertoires in tissue likely differ from TCR repertoires in blood. Incomplete sequencing was indicated by rarefaction of sorted-subset datasets, despite the large sequencing depth.

Trimming costs V 3 bases and J 3 bases, and their ends lie 9 bases apart. Including the terminal cysteine and phenylalanine, the CDR3 comprises 13 residues. Kept here is only the CDR3 DNA, which spans 39 bases and is read in frame from base 1. The germline V gene encodes CDR1 SEHNR and CDR2 FQNEAQ (reference sequence). This clone has just a few counts. Its binding antigen is unknown. No base quality values were provided; no much bigger clone lies one nucleotide off. The sample has other DNA sequences that encode this CDR3 too. Donors were healthy HIV-negative adults with no recently reported acute infections or vaccinations. Every donor was a Caucasian adult living in Nashville, Tennessee, USA. CD4+ T cells were enriched through magnetic negative selection, after which naive cells were positively selected on CD45RA and the remaining negative fraction served as the memory subset. After blood collection by leukapheresis, PBMCs were isolated using Ficoll-Histopaque density gradient centrifugation and then cryopreserved in the vapor phase of liquid nitrogen. Analytical flow cytometry was used to check the purity and quantity of each magnetically sorted T cell population. From each sorted fraction, genomic DNA was isolated and quantified by UV absorbance on a Nanodrop 2000c.

TCR CDR3 regions were amplified from genomic DNA by multiplex PCR using the deep immunoSEQ assay. Genomic DNA extracted from each cell subset was distributed evenly over all wells of several immunoSEQ 96-well plates, and each plate served as one replicate. For sorted subsets, each replicate PCR was loaded with about 200 ng genomic DNA, equivalent to 30,000 or so T cell genomes. The purified libraries were quantified using a Qubit 3.0 fluorometer, sized with a Bioanalyzer 2100, and then quantified again using the KAPA Library Quantification kit. A separate single-read 150-cycle Illumina NextSeq 550 flow cell was used to sequence each immunoSEQ 96-well plate. Per the source publication's procedure: Because only junctional sequences without quality scores were contained in the immunoSEQ output, filtering matching that applied to full-length reads could not be performed. Sequences were annotated with PyIR, a Python wrapper for IgBLAST v1.9, and V/J genes and CDR3 were assigned using IMGT germline references. Reads were removed for weak V/J assignments (E-value above 1e-6), missing CDR3, stop codons, out-of-frame junctions, or ambiguous translated residues. V3J clonotypes were defined by identical inferred V gene, J gene, and CDR3 amino acid sequence. The percentage overlap between two repertoires was calculated by dividing the number of shared unique clonotypes by the size of the smaller repertoire. RTK rarefaction, the Chao1 estimator, and Recon v2.1 estimates of unobserved clonotypes were used to assess repertoire richness. Generation probabilities for all TCRbeta clonotypes obtained by the gDNA method from several donors were computed using OLGA. In its TCRdb copy, this immuneACCESS table keeps in-frame sequences only and misses some clones. Where compared with another copy, unresolved V genes explain less than half of these, and the others have no known cause. The V and J calls and clone size are taken from that table; D and trimming were inferred from the DNA. This sample holds around 700,000 clones; approximately 79% were observed only once. 1.8% of the sample is taken by the ten largest.

This TCR was sampled from a woman aged 30 to 39 in good health. The specimen was memory CD4+ T cells sorted from blood. Read against the paper, the sample's cell subset or site label means: CD45RA-negative fraction. The chain couples TRBV7-9 to TRBJ2-7; TRBD2 might be the D gene, on 6 matching bases. The DNA sequence is as follows: TGTGCCAGCAGCTTGTCGGGAGTCTACGAGCAGTACTTC. Translated, this gives CASSLSGVYEQYF.